Given below is one TCR beta chain in context. The antigen is not known. These data are taken from a study of shared clonotypes between healthy human individuals. Broader study findings: Naive subsets, compared against memory subsets, generally had larger estimated richness values.

The length of the CDR3 is 16 residues. The germline V gene encodes CDR1 SEHNR and CDR2 FQNEAQ (reference sequence). With 1 base clipped from V and 7 bases from J, the junction kept 11 bases outside the gene matches. Clones were read by immunoSEQ multiplex PCR, and TCRdb kept only the in-frame ones, dropping some. The table lists 850,000 to 1,100,000 clones, approximately 75% of them singletons. Sequenced material: memory CD4+ T cells from PBMCs. This sample's subset: CD45RA-negative fraction. This chain connects TRBV7-9 to TRBJ2-7; 9 nucleotides match TRBD1. This sequence was found in a man in his late teens or twenties in good health. Some clones in this sample may be carry-over from other donors' samples. This CDR3 reads CASSLGNRDRAQEQYF. Here the CDR3 DNA reads TGTGCCAGCAGCTTAGGTAACCGGGACAGGGCTCAGGAGCAGTACTTC.